A single TCR beta chain is shown here with its context. This sample is part of a study of blood T cell repertoires in COVID-19. Study information: There were acute and convalescent COVID-19 samples, and they came from the United States, Italy and Spain. Nucleic acid was either cDNA or gDNA, and it came from T cells, B-cell-depleted T cells, or PBMCs.

The CDR3 extends over 13 amino acids. The V end lost 6 bases, the J end lost 4 bases, and 10 bases lay between the germline ends. Looked up from germline, CDR1 is SNHLY and CDR2 is FYNNEI. In the study's own analysis: Amplified reference gene primers provided the basis for estimating nucleated cell counts. The protocol was immunoSEQ multiplex PCR, while the TCRdb copy is restricted to in-frame clones and leaves out a portion. V, J and clone size derive from that table, while D and trimming were established from the DNA sequence. The table records approximately 250,000 clones, about 84% of them present only once.

The sample taken for sequencing was peripheral blood. V gene TRBV2 combines with J gene TRBJ1-3; unclear D gene. This TCR derives from a woman older than 75 with COVID-19, enrolled during active disease. The DNA of the CDR3 is TGTGCCAGCAGCCCCGGGTCCGGAAACACCATATATTTT. Its protein product is CASSPGSGNTIYF.